Reported below is one T cell receptor (beta chain). In the original workflow: Cell counts per sample came from amplifying reference gene primers. Assay: immunoSEQ multiplex PCR; the TCRdb copy retains only in-frame clones and omits some. The D gene and trimming were derived from the DNA, and the V and J assignments and clone size from that table. The repertoire holds some 180,000 clones, 80% to 95% seen once, with around 0.5% in the top ten. CDR1 is GTSNPN and CDR2 is SVGIG in the germline V gene (reference sequence). With 2 bases clipped from V and 8 bases from J, the junction kept 11 bases outside the gene matches. The CDR3 totals 15 residues. This specimen comes from a study of blood T cell repertoires in COVID-19. The overall study: There were acute and convalescent COVID-19 samples, and they came from the United States, Italy and Spain. T cells, B-cell-depleted T cells, or PBMCs provided the cDNA or gDNA that served as material.

The source of this sequence is a man aged 50 or older with acute or convalescent COVID-19. The chain combines TRBV30 with TRBJ2-1, with 8 bases fitting TRBD1. Material for sequencing was peripheral blood. The CDR3: CAWSSPGQEKYEQFF. The CDR3 bases are TGTGCCTGGAGTAGTCCGGGACAGGAAAAGTATGAGCAGTTCTTC.